Following are 27 T cell receptor beta chains from one sample sequenced in a study of shared T cell receptors in the human thymus. Assay used: immunoSEQ multiplex PCR; TCRdb lists only in-frame clones, some missing. Of about 660,000 clones in the sample, approximately 87% were seen once. This same sample was also taken into another study, of human thymus T cells.

Material: thymocytes. The receptors stem from a boy under two years old with a congenital heart defect.

The chain couples TRBV7-2 to TRBJ2-7; D possibly corresponds to TRBD1 (5 bases). Germline CDR1 and CDR2: SGHTA and FQGNSA. The CDR3 has 14 residues. Trimming removed 5 bases from V and 7 bases from J, with 18 bases in between. The CDR3 sequence: CASSRPDRPREQYF. The CDR3 DNA sequence: TGTGCCAGCAGCCGACCCGACAGACCTAGGGAGCAGTACTTC.

The chain has TRBV4-3 and TRBJ2-7; 8 nucleotides agree with TRBD2. Germline values: CDR1 LGHNA, CDR2 YSLEER. The CDR3 has 17 amino acids. V was clipped by 1 base and J by 0 bases; unmatched bases: 8. CDR3 DNA sequence: TGCGCCAGCAGCCAAGGGACGCGGGAGGCCTTCTCCTACGAGCAGTACTTC. Protein: CASSQGTREAFSYEQYF.

V gene TRBV29-1 combines with J gene TRBJ2-1; 9 bases agree with TRBD2. From germline, CDR1 is SQVTM and CDR2 ANQGSEA. Losses at the gene ends were 0 bases for V and 4 bases for J; bases not matched to a gene: 13. The CDR3 has 18 amino acids. The CDR3, as DNA: TGCAGCGTTGAAGATCAAGGGCCCATGCGGGAGGGGTACAATGAGCAGTTCTTC. This codes for CSVEDQGPMREGYNEQFF.

The chain uses TRBV28 and TRBJ2-3; 12 bases are a match to TRBD2. Trimming removed 4 bases from V and 4 bases from J; junction bases left unmatched: 9. This CDR3 contains 17 residues. The V gene's germline CDR1 is MDHEN and CDR2 SYDVKM. The CDR3 sequence is CASSSILAGGPSDTQYF. The CDR3 nucleotides are TGTGCCAGCAGTTCCATCCTAGCGGGAGGGCCCTCAGATACGCAGTATTTT.

This clone was counted only a few times. This chain connects TRBV4-3 to TRBJ2-7, with D hard to call. V gave up 3 bases and J gave up 5 bases, with 26 bases separating them. Germline CDR1 is LGHNA and CDR2 is YSLEER. The CDR3 runs 18 residues. The CDR3 spells CASSQSRYPSPGTHEQYF. CDR3 DNA sequence: TGCGCCAGCAGCCAGAGCCGATACCCCTCTCCGGGTACGCACGAGCAGTACTTC.

The chain joins TRBV14 to TRBJ2-3, with D unclear. CDR3 length equals 14 residues. V lost 3 bases, J lost 2 bases, and 9 bases lay in between. Germline V gives CDR1 SGHDN, CDR2 FVKESK. The CDR3 DNA sequence: TGTGCCAGCAGCCAGGGCTTCCTCACAGATACGCAGTATTTT. As protein: CASSQGFLTDTQYF.

V and J are TRBV18 and TRBJ1-4, with D perhaps TRBD1 (5 bases). V lost 6 bases, J lost 3 bases, and 20 bases lay in between. The V gene's germline CDR1 is KGHSH and CDR2 LQKENI. CDR3 length: 17 residues. The CDR3 region is CASSPVPDSTANEKLFF. The CDR3 DNA is TGTGCCAGCTCGCCCGTCCCTGACAGTACGGCTAATGAAAAACTGTTTTTT.

This rearrangement joins TRBV7-2 to TRBJ2-7; 8 bases are shared with TRBD2. V gave up 8 bases and J gave up 2 bases; unmatched junction bases: 5. Germline CDR1 reads SGHTA; CDR2 reads FQGNSA. This CDR3 has 13 residues. In DNA form, the CDR3 reads TGTGCCAGCGGTGGCGGGGGGCCCTACGAGCAGTACTTC. It encodes CASGGGGPYEQYF.

This clone was counted between two and nine times. J is TRBJ2-1 and V is TRBV5-5; perhaps TRBD2 as D (5 bases). Between the trimmed V and J ends, which lost 5 bases and 3 bases, there was a span of 9 bases. CDR1 and CDR2 (germline): SGHKS, YYEKEE (reference sequence). CDR3 length: 13 amino acids. The CDR3, as DNA: TGTGCCAGCAGGCGGGTAGTCTACAATGAGCAGTTCTTC. The encoded protein is CASRRVVYNEQFF. Combining the CDR3 with reference TRBV5-5 and TRBJ2-1 gives the whole variable domain DAGVTQSPTHLIKTRGQQVTLRCSPISGHKSVSWYQQVLGQGPQFIFQYYEKEERGRGNFPDRFSARQFPNYSSELNVNALLLGDSALYLCASRRVVYNEQFFGPGTRLTVL.

The rearrangement joins TRBV4-3 to TRBJ2-1, with TRBD2 matching 13 bases. With V trimmed by 4 bases and J by 7 bases, 16 bases remained unmatched. This CDR3 is 19 amino acids long. Germline V gives CDR1 LGHNA, CDR2 YSLEER. The CDR3 nucleotides are TGCGCCAGCAGCCTCCGGGGGAGGACTAGCGGGAGCCCATGGAATGAGCAGTTCTTC. It is translated as CASSLRGRTSGSPWNEQFF.

The V call is TRBV7-2, the J call TRBJ2-3; TRBD2 matches 7 bases. Germline CDR1 SGHTA, CDR2 FQGNSA. This CDR3 has 16 residues. Unmatched junction bases numbered 11, after V lost 3 bases and J lost 5 bases. CDR3 amino acids: CASSLGDWEGLDTQYF. The CDR3 nucleotides read TGTGCCAGCAGCTTGGGCGATTGGGAGGGCCTAGATACGCAGTATTTT.

In its sample, this clone was seen once. The chain is built from TRBV29-1 and TRBJ2-1; the D is unclear. This CDR3 is 12 amino acids long. CDR1 SQVTM and CDR2 ANQGSEA come from the germline V gene. With 3 bases removed from V and 7 bases from J, the gap between germline ends came to 10 bases. The CDR3 protein is CSVDGSRNEQFF. The CDR3 region has the DNA TGCAGCGTTGACGGGTCCCGTAATGAGCAGTTCTTC.

CDR3 DNA: TGTGCCAGCAGCATGCCGGGGTCCTGGGGTTACGAGCAGTACTTC. Protein product: CASSMPGSWGYEQYF. The V call is TRBV11-2, the J call TRBJ2-7, with a tentative D call TRBD2 (5 bases). The CDR3 is 15 amino acids. V was pared by 5 bases and J by 4 bases, with 18 bases between. Germline V gene data show CDR1 as SGHAT and CDR2 as FQNNGV.

This chain connects TRBV6-6 to TRBJ1-4; 8 positions agree with TRBD1. Germline trimming cut 6 bases from V and 8 bases from J; bases unmatched to any gene: 5. The CDR3 runs to 13 residues. Germline V CDR1 and CDR2: MNHNY, SVGAGI (reference sequence). The CDR3 region has the DNA TGTGCCAGCAGCCGGACAGGGCACGAAAAACTGTTTTTT. Amino acids: CASSRTGHEKLFF.

This clone was detected once. This chain links TRBV21-1 with TRBJ2-2; whether TRBD2, the table's D call, matches the DNA was not checked. TRBV21-1 is a pseudogene segment. The CDR3 is 15 residues long. CDR3 in amino acids: CASSKGEGDTGELFF. Written as DNA, the CDR3 is TGTGCCAGCAGCAAAGGCGAGGGAGATACCGGGGAGCTGTTTTTT.

CDR3 DNA: TGTGCCAGCAGCCAAGATCTTGTACTAGCGGGAGGTAATGAGCAGTTCTTC. Its protein product is CASSQDLVLAGGNEQFF. This chain connects TRBV14 to TRBJ2-1, with 12 bases identical to TRBD2. The CDR3 spans 17 residues. The germline V gene encodes CDR1 SGHDN and CDR2 FVKESK. V lost 0 bases and J lost 7; bases outside the gene matches: 7.

This clone has a handful of counts. The V and J genes are TRBV10-1 and TRBJ1-1; D is uncertain. V lost 9 bases to trimming and J lost 1 base, with 12 bases between them. Per the germline V gene, CDR1 is WNHNN and CDR2 is SYGVQD (reference sequence). CDR3 length: 13 amino acids. The CDR3 bases are TGCGCCAGGATAATAGAGGAGAACACTGAAGCTTTCTTT. Translating it yields CARIIEENTEAFF.

This rearrangement joins TRBV25-1 to TRBJ1-2, with 9 nucleotides matching TRBD1. There are 16 residues in the CDR3. J gave up 6 bases and V 1 base, and 9 bases lay outside the gene matches. CDR1 is MGHDK and CDR2 is SYGVNS in the germline V gene. As DNA, the CDR3 is TGTGCCAGCAGTGAATTGGCGGGGACAGGGATGAATGGCTACACCTTC. Its translation is CASSELAGTGMNGYTF.

The V call is TRBV5-1, the J call TRBJ2-3; 12 bases are shared with TRBD2. This CDR3 has 18 residues. V lost 0 bases to trimming and J lost 4 bases; unmatched junction nucleotides: 9. Germline assignment: CDR1 SGHRS and CDR2 YFSETQ. The CDR3 region is CASSLGRLAGGPPDTQYF. In nucleotides, the CDR3 is TGCGCCAGCAGCTTGGGACGGCTAGCGGGAGGGCCGCCAGATACGCAGTATTTT.

The gene calls are TRBV2 and TRBJ2-1; 8 bases map to TRBD2. The V and J ends lost 3 bases and 10 bases, in that order; junction bases with no gene match: 14. This CDR3 has 16 amino acids. From germline, CDR1 is SNHLY and CDR2 FYNNEI. CDR3 nucleotide sequence: TGTGCCAGCAGTGATTCGCGGCGGGAGGCCAGATGGGAGCAGTTCTTC. This gives the protein CASSDSRREARWEQFF.

V is TRBV25-1 and J is TRBJ1-3, with D perhaps matching TRBD1 (6 bases). The CDR3 covers 15 residues. The V end lost 1 base, the J end lost 2 bases, and 9 bases lay between the germline ends. Germline V gene lookup returns CDR1 MGHDK and CDR2 SYGVNS. The CDR3 loop is CASSESGTTGNTIYF. CDR3 DNA: TGTGCCAGCAGTGAATCTGGGACAACTGGAAACACCATATATTTT. Supplemented by reference TRBV25-1 and TRBJ1-3, the full variable domain reads EADIYQTPRYLVIGTGKKITLECSQTMGHDKMYWYQQDPGMELHLIHYSYGVNSTEKGDLSSESTVSRIRTEHFPLTLESARPSHTSQYLCASSESGTTGNTIYFGEGSWLTVV.

The chain combines TRBV6-1 with TRBJ1-3; 8 positions match TRBD1. Germline-derived CDR1 and CDR2 are MNHNS and SASEGT. The CDR3 has 15 residues. The V gene end was trimmed by 7 bases and the J gene end by 3 bases; junction bases not matched to a gene: 8. The CDR3, as DNA: TGTGCCAGCAACCCTGGACAGGGCAATGGAAACACCATATATTTT. Amino acids: CASNPGQGNGNTIYF.

The chain carries TRBV7-2 and TRBJ2-7, with TRBD1 identical over 9 bases. The CDR3 spans 16 residues. With V trimmed by 2 bases and J by 6 bases, 11 bases remained unmatched. Germline V gives CDR1 SGHTA, CDR2 FQGNSA. The CDR3 sequence: CASSLITGTGLIEQYF. For the CDR3, the DNA is TGTGCCAGCAGCTTAATCACCGGGACAGGGCTCATCGAGCAGTACTTC.

V gene TRBV5-4 combines with J gene TRBJ1-4, with D unclear. The CDR3 length is 13 residues. From germline, CDR1 is SGHNT and CDR2 YYREEE (reference sequence). Between the trimmed V and J ends, which lost 2 bases and 8 bases, there was a span of 10 bases. CDR3 in DNA: TGTGCCAGCAGCTTTCGGGGTGAGGAAAAACTGTTTTTT. It translates to CASSFRGEEKLFF.

Remarks on this clone: A junction boundary mismatches the germline segment, possibly from a read error. This sequence joins TRBV14 and TRBJ1-5; the D is unclear. The CDR3 is 11 amino acids. CDR1 and CDR2 (germline): SGHDN, FVKESK. CDR3 sequence (DNA): TGTGCCAGCAGCCAAGATTTGAGGGCCGATTTT. This translates into CASSQDLRADF.

This chain uses TRBV15 with TRBJ1-2; D remains unclear. From germline, CDR1 is LNHNV and CDR2 YYDKDF (reference sequence). The CDR3 totals 15 residues. The V gene lost 2 bases and the J gene lost 7 bases, with 17 bases spanning the gap. In nucleotides, the CDR3 is TGTGCCACCAGCAGATCAACAGAGATTCAGTGTGGCTACACCTTC. It encodes CATSRSTEIQCGYTF.

The chain recombines TRBV4-1 with TRBJ2-7, with TRBD2 matching 9 bases. Germline loops: CDR1 MGHRA, CDR2 YSYEKL. Germline trimming cut 1 base from V and 5 bases from J; bases unmatched to any gene: 9. The CDR3 runs to 16 residues. CDR3 sequence: CASSQGTSSGNHEQYF. Written as DNA, the CDR3 is TGCGCCAGCAGCCAAGGTACTTCTAGCGGGAACCACGAGCAGTACTTC.